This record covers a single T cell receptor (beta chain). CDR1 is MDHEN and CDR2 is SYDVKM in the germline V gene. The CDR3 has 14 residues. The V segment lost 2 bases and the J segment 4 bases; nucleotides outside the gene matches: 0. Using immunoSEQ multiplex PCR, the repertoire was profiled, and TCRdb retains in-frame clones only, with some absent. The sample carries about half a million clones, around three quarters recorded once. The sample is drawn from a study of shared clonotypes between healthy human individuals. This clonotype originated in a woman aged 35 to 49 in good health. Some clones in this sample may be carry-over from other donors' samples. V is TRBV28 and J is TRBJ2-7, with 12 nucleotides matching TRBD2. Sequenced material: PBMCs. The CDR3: CASSLGLAGYEQYF. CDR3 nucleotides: TGTGCCAGCAGTTTAGGACTAGCGGGATACGAGCAGTACTTC.